This TCR beta chain was captured in a study of Ad26.COV2.S vaccination and SARS-CoV-2 variants. Points from the study as a whole: Placebo recipients had lower spike-specific TCR breadth than vaccine recipients. TCR breadth and depth analyses may have underestimated total T cell responses.

Treatment meaning: around 19 received Ad26.COV2.S at low or high dose, single or two shots; 5 received placebo; per-sample allocation not given. Each sample was drawn 63 days after the first injection (of vaccine or placebo). Ad26 vector vaccine expressed Wuhan-strain SARS-CoV-2 spike. As concerns this clone: Antigen specificity is unknown. Within the sample, other DNA sequences also encode this same CDR3.

The germline V and J ends were trimmed by 4 bases and 2 bases, with 9 bases remaining between them. The germline V gene encodes CDR1 SGHDT and CDR2 YYEEEE. The CDR3 has 13 amino acids. This table comes from immunoSEQ multiplex PCR, and its TCRdb copy is limited to in-frame clones, with some not included. Of some 340,000 clones in the sample, approximately 86% were seen once. This chain uses TRBV5-6 with TRBJ1-2, with no clear D. The receptor comes from a person aged 18-60 years who received the Ad26.COV2.S COVID-19 vaccine or a placebo. The starting material was peripheral blood, obtained in a trial of Ad26.COV2.S vaccine versus placebo. Here the CDR3 reads CASSPGLNYGYTF. CDR3 nucleotide sequence: TGTGCCAGCAGCCCCGGGCTCAACTATGGCTACACCTTC.